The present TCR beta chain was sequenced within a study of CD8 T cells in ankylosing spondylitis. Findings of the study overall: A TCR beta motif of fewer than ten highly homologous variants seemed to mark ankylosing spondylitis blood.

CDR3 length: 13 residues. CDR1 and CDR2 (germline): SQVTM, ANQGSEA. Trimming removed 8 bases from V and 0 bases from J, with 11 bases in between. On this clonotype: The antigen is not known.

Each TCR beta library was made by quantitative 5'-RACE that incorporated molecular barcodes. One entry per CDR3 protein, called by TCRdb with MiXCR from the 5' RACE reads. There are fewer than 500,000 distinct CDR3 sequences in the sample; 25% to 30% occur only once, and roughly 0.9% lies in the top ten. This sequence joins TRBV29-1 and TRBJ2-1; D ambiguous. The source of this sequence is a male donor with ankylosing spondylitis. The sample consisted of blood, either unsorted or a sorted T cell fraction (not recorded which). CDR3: CSFKVSSYNEQFF. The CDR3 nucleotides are TGCAGCTTTAAAGTCAGCTCCTACAATGAGCAGTTCTTC.